These 30 T cell receptor beta chains share one sample of origin, sequenced in a study of low-dose radiotherapy and immunotherapy resistance in tumors. Gene-specific TRAV and TRBV primers were used for first-strand cDNA, covering alpha and beta chains. The authors amplified TCRs for 20 to 25 PCR cycles with a constant-region primer and a V-primer adapter. Each CDR3 protein is one row after TCRdb ran MiXCR on the reads. Among roughly 14,000 distinct CDR3 sequences listed, around three fifths were seen once. Source of these receptors: a human donor with advanced metastatic prostate, ovarian, gallbladder or colorectal cancer (not recorded which). This table probably holds off-target reads from a library built for another chain.

This clonotype was counted a few times. The chain has TRBV18 and TRBJ1-5; tentatively, D is TRBD1 (6 bases). This CDR3 contains 17 residues. Germline V gene lookup returns CDR1 KGHSH and CDR2 LQKENI. With 2 bases removed from V and 4 bases from J, the gap between germline ends came to 18 bases. This CDR3 is CASSPAIKGQANQPQHF. CDR3 in DNA: TGTGCCAGCTCACCAGCGATTAAGGGACAAGCAAATCAGCCCCAGCATTTT.

This clonotype was seen once. The rearrangement uses TRBV6-2 or TRBV6-3 and TRBJ2-1; 8 nucleotides align to TRBD1. The germline V gene encodes CDR1 MNHEY and CDR2 SVGEGT. V trimming: 9 bases; J trimming: 6 bases; junction bases outside the gene matches: 10. CDR3 length equals 14 residues. CDR3 in DNA: TGTGCCAGTACTATCAGGGGGCAGGTCAATGAGCAGTTCTTC. The encoded protein is CASTIRGQVNEQFF.

The chain employs TRBV13 and TRBJ2-7; no firm D call. Looked up from germline, CDR1 is PRHDT and CDR2 is FYEKMQ (reference sequence). The CDR3 runs to 11 residues. V shed 2 bases and J shed 5 bases, with 4 bases lying between them. The CDR3 sequence is CASSLLNEQYF. The CDR3 DNA reads as TGTGCCAGCAGCTTATTAAACGAGCAGTACTTC.

This clonotype is labeled medium-sized. One end of the junction fails to match germline, which may point to a read error. The chain recombines TRBV13 with TRBJ1-6; no firm D call. Germline V gene data show CDR1 as PRHDT and CDR2 as FYEKMQ (reference sequence). CDR3 length: 16 amino acids. CDR3 protein: CAMREGHNTNAGKSTF. The CDR3 DNA follows: TGTGCAATGAGAGAGGGCCATAACACCAATGCAGGCAAATCAACCTTT. Supplemented by reference TRBV13 and TRBJ1-6, the full variable domain reads AAGVIQSPRHLIKEKRETATLKCYPIPRHDTVYWYQQGPGQDPQFLISFYEKMQSDKGSIPDRFSAQQFSDYHSELNMSSLELGDSALYFCAMREGHNTNAGKSTFGNGTRLTVT.

The V call is TRBV12-3 or TRBV12-4, the J call TRBJ1-6, with 8 bases lining up with TRBD1. V lost 5 bases and J lost 7; bases outside the gene matches: 7. The CDR3 is made up of 15 amino acids. The CDR3 reads CASSKQGGGNSPLHF. The CDR3 DNA is TGTGCCAGCAGTAAACAGGGGGGCGGGAATTCACCCCTCCACTTT.

This sequence joins TRBV27 and TRBJ1-6; D gene ambiguous. Between the trimmed V and J ends, which lost 6 bases and 7 bases, there was a span of 10 bases. The length of the CDR3 is 13 residues. Germline loops: CDR1 MNHEY, CDR2 SMNVEV (reference sequence). The CDR3 region has the DNA TGTGCCAGCAGCCTTCCCCAGAATTCACCCCTCCACTTT. It specifies CASSLPQNSPLHF.

This rearrangement joins TRBV12-3 or TRBV12-4 to TRBJ1-1; D is uncertain. This CDR3 spans 11 amino acids. V lost 3 bases and J 4 bases, leaving 3 bases between the germline ends. In DNA form, the CDR3 reads TGTGCCAGCAGTTTTGGCACTGAAGCTTTCTTT. This codes for CASSFGTEAFF.

A few counts support this clonotype. V gene TRBV6-2 or TRBV6-3 combines with J gene TRBJ1-2; 10 bases fit TRBD1. The V and J ends lost 6 bases and 3 bases, in that order; junction bases with no gene match: 4. The CDR3 length is 14 residues. Germline CDR1 and CDR2: MNHEY and SVGEGT. The CDR3 loop reads CASRGTGAYYGYTF. Here the CDR3 DNA reads TGTGCCAGCAGGGGGACAGGGGCATACTATGGCTACACCTTC.

V usage is TRBV6-5 and J usage is TRBJ2-2, with D perhaps matching TRBD1 (6 bases). Germline loops: CDR1 MNHEY, CDR2 SVGAGI. V lost 6 bases and J 7 bases, leaving 6 bases between the germline ends. This CDR3 has 11 amino acids. CDR3: CASRQGGELFF. The CDR3 coding sequence is TGTGCCAGCAGACAGGGCGGGGAGCTGTTTTTT.

The J gene is TRBJ2-7, the V gene TRBV5-1; weak D call: TRBD1 (5 bases). This CDR3 region has 12 residues. Germline CDR1 SGHRS, CDR2 YFSETQ. V lost 1 base and J 6 bases, leaving 8 bases between the germline ends. The CDR3 bases are TGCGCCAGCAGCTTGACAGGTGGCGAGCAGTACTTC. Protein: CASSLTGGEQYF.

This clonotype showed up just once. The DNA of the CDR3 is TGTGCCAGTTCGTTTGATTTGGCCCGCCCGAACACTGAAGCTTTCTTT. This encodes CASSFDLARPNTEAFF. The rearrangement uses TRBV19 and TRBJ1-1; no clear D gene. The CDR3 loop spans 16 amino acids. Germline V CDR1 and CDR2: LNHDA, SQIVND (reference sequence). V gave up 8 bases and J gave up 1 base, with 20 bases separating them.

V gene TRBV3-1 combines with J gene TRBJ2-1; D is unclear. Germline CDR1 is LGHDT and CDR2 is YNNKEL (reference sequence). Trimming removed 1 base from V and 4 bases from J, with 8 bases in between. The CDR3 extends over 14 amino acids. The CDR3 loop reads CASSQAGSYNEQFF. The CDR3 DNA reads as TGTGCCAGCAGCCAAGCGGGCTCATACAATGAGCAGTTCTTC.

The rearrangement links TRBV9 to TRBJ2-5; 11 nucleotides align to TRBD2. Germline V gives CDR1 SGDLS, CDR2 YYNGEE. This CDR3 region has 16 residues. J gave up 5 bases and V 4 bases, and 10 bases lay outside the gene matches. The CDR3 is CASSPGASGGFETQYF. In DNA, the CDR3 is TGTGCCAGCAGCCCAGGAGCTAGCGGGGGGTTTGAGACCCAGTACTTC.

This clonotype was seen a single time. V and J are TRBV4-3 and TRBJ1-3, with 7 bases identical to TRBD1. Germline values: CDR1 LGHNA, CDR2 YSLEER. This CDR3 is 15 amino acids long. Trimming at V came to 4 bases and at J to 7 bases, leaving 10 bases not matched to a gene. This CDR3 is CASSPYRGAGNTIYF. Written as DNA, the CDR3 is TGCGCCAGCAGCCCCTACAGGGGAGCAGGGAACACCATATATTTT.

The chain is built from TRBV16 and TRBJ1-5; 10 bases fit TRBD1. This CDR3 has 19 amino acids. Looked up from germline, CDR1 is KGHSY and CDR2 is FQNENV. Germline trimming cut 4 bases from V and 1 base from J; bases unmatched to any gene: 13. This chain's CDR3 is CASSRLTGGSIGSNQPQHF. The CDR3 DNA is TGTGCCAGCAGCCGCTTGACAGGGGGCTCAATTGGCAGCAATCAGCCCCAGCATTTT.

This chain connects TRBV3-1 to TRBJ2-7, with D hard to call. Germline V lookup: CDR1 LGHDT, CDR2 YNNKEL (reference sequence). V lost 4 bases to trimming and J lost 2 bases, with 9 bases between them. The CDR3 contains 13 residues. The CDR3 region is CASSRGSTYEQYF. For the CDR3, the DNA is TGTGCCAGCAGCCGTGGCAGCACCTACGAGCAGTACTTC.

The rearrangement joins TRBV6-5 to TRBJ2-1; D is undetermined. This CDR3 is built from 12 residues. Germline lookup yields CDR1 MNHEY and CDR2 SVGAGI. Trimming stripped 4 bases from V and 8 bases from J, with 9 bases between. The CDR3 spells CASSSVLDEQFF. Here the CDR3 DNA reads TGTGCCAGCAGTTCCGTGTTGGATGAGCAGTTCTTC.

This rearrangement joins TRBV28 to TRBJ1-5; 8 bases map to TRBD1. Unmatched junction bases numbered 13, after V lost 6 bases and J lost 0 bases. The length of the CDR3 is 18 residues. The germline V gene has CDR1 MDHEN and CDR2 SYDVKM. CDR3 in DNA: TGTGCCAGCAGCCAGGGGGCCAGGGCGGGGGGTAGCAATCAGCCCCAGCATTTT. It codes for CASSQGARAGGSNQPQHF.

This clonotype has a handful of counts. J is TRBJ2-5 and V is TRBV11-2; D is perhaps TRBD2 (5 bases). CDR1 is SGHAT, CDR2 FQNNGV, per germline. This CDR3 is 16 amino acids long. V lost 4 bases and J 2 bases, leaving 17 bases between the germline ends. This CDR3 reads CASSSSLTGRQETQYF. The CDR3 DNA reads TGTGCCAGCAGCTCATCCCTGACGGGAAGGCAAGAGACCCAGTACTTC.

This clonotype came up a few times. The V and J genes are TRBV4-1 and TRBJ1-1, with D unresolved. Germline CDR1 and CDR2: MGHRA and YSYEKL. Trimming took 0 bases from V and 5 from J, leaving 7 bases between them. There are 13 residues in the CDR3. The CDR3 region has the DNA TGCGCCAGCAGCCAAGAACCGAAGACTGAAGCTTTCTTT. Protein product: CASSQEPKTEAFF.

Only a few counts were recorded for this clonotype. The gene calls are TRBV11-2 and TRBJ2-2; D is possibly TRBD1 (6 bases). The CDR3 is 14 amino acids. V was shortened by 6 bases and J by 0 bases, with 8 bases between the two germline ends. Germline V lookup: CDR1 SGHAT, CDR2 FQNNGV. In nucleotides, the CDR3 is TGTGCCAGCAGTTGGACAGCGAACACCGGGGAGCTGTTTTTT. Its translation: CASSWTANTGELFF.

This chain uses TRBV29-1 with TRBJ1-5, with D hard to call. The CDR3 consists of 12 residues. Trimming cost V 6 bases and J 1 base, with 7 bases left between them. CDR1 is SQVTM, CDR2 ANQGSEA, per germline. The DNA of the CDR3 is TGCAGCGTGGGTACCAGCAATCAGCCCCAGCATTTT. It is translated as CSVGTSNQPQHF.

The chain couples TRBV19 to TRBJ2-7; perhaps TRBD2 as D (6 bases). The CDR3 extends over 15 amino acids. With 3 bases removed from V and 5 bases from J, the gap between germline ends came to 17 bases. Germline V CDR1 and CDR2: LNHDA, SQIVND (reference sequence). This CDR3 reads CASSIRDGGKNEQYF. For the CDR3, the DNA is TGTGCCAGTAGTATCAGGGACGGCGGGAAGAACGAGCAGTACTTC.

This chain joins TRBV7-2 and TRBJ1-3, with D uncertain. CDR1 SGHTA and CDR2 FQGNSA come from the germline V gene. V was trimmed by 5 bases and J by 6 bases, leaving 5 bases between them. The CDR3 length is 11 residues. DNA of the CDR3: TGTGCCAGCAGCCAGCAAAACACCATATATTTT. Translation gives CASSQQNTIYF.

This chain uses TRBV24-1 with TRBJ2-7; D unclear. CDR1 KGHDR and CDR2 SFDVKD come from the germline V gene. V was trimmed by 5 bases and J by 3 bases, leaving 4 bases between them. This CDR3 has 11 residues. The CDR3 reads CATSAGYEQYF. CDR3 sequence (DNA): TGTGCCACCAGTGCGGGCTACGAGCAGTACTTC.

The V call is TRBV29-1, the J call TRBJ2-2; D perhaps matches TRBD1 (5 bases). The CDR3 is 12 residues long. Germline V lookup: CDR1 SQVTM, CDR2 ANQGSEA. The V end lost 2 bases, the J end lost 4 bases, and 5 bases lay between the germline ends. CDR3 protein: CSVERGTGELFF. CDR3 nucleotide sequence: TGCAGCGTTGAAAGGGGCACCGGGGAGCTGTTTTTT.

The gene calls are TRBV11-2 and TRBJ2-7; D might be TRBD2 (5 bases). The germline CDR1 and CDR2 sequences are SGHAT and FQNNGV. The CDR3 totals 14 residues. Between the trimmed V and J ends, which lost 7 bases and 0 bases, there was a span of 13 bases. The DNA of the CDR3 is TGTGCCAGCACCCGAGGGTTCAGCTCCTACGAGCAGTACTTC. Translated, it gives CASTRGFSSYEQYF. The full variable domain, rest sourced from reference TRBV11-2 and TRBJ2-7, is EAGVAQSPRYKIIEKRQSVAFWCNPISGHATLYWYQQILGQGPKLLIQFQNNGVVDDSQLPKDRFSAERLKGVDSTLKIQPAKLEDSAVYLCASTRGFSSYEQYFGPGTRLTVT.

This clonotype was recorded a few times. The V call is TRBV3-1, the J call TRBJ2-3; TRBD2 aligns across 7 bases. CDR1 and CDR2 (germline): LGHDT, YNNKEL (reference sequence). The V segment lost 4 bases and the J segment 4 bases; nucleotides outside the gene matches: 11. The CDR3 has 16 amino acids. In DNA, the CDR3 is TGTGCCAGCAGCCCTTCGCGCGGGAGTTGGGCAGATACGCAGTATTTT. Translation gives CASSPSRGSWADTQYF.

V and J are TRBV10-3 and TRBJ2-3; the match to TRBD2 covers 7 bases. The CDR3 runs 14 residues. CDR1 and CDR2 from the germline V gene are ENHRY and SYGVKD. V shed 6 bases, J shed 2 bases, and the junction held 5 bases outside the gene matches. CDR3 loop: CAIRRESDTDTQYF. The CDR3 nucleotides read TGTGCCATCAGGCGGGAGTCTGACACAGATACGCAGTATTTT.

Only a few counts were recorded for this clonotype. The V gene is TRBV6-6, the J gene TRBJ2-1; D might be TRBD2 (5 bases). The CDR3 totals 13 residues. Germline V CDR1 and CDR2: MNHNY, SVGAGI (reference sequence). Trimming took 2 bases from V and 15 from J, leaving 17 bases between them. CDR3 amino acids: CASSYRDRNIAFF. CDR3 nucleotides: TGTGCCAGCAGTTACCGGGATCGAAACATCGCGTTCTTC.